This T cell receptor beta chain was found in a study of shared clonotypes between healthy human individuals. Study observations and caveats: Clonotypes shared by all four donors outscored non-shared clonotypes in generation probability.

About this clone: Antigen unknown.

DNA at 150 to 250 ng, 30,000 or so T cell genomes, went into sorted-subset replicate PCRs. Using immunoSEQ multiplex PCR, the repertoire was profiled, and TCRdb retains in-frame clones only, with some absent. The sample carries about 1.1 million clones, roughly 74% recorded once. V dropped 4 bases and J dropped 0 bases, with 16 bases sitting between them. CDR1 is SGDLS, CDR2 YYNGEE, per germline. The CDR3 totals 16 residues. The sample was memory CD4+ T cells from PBMCs. Subset here: CD45RA-negative fraction. This chain joins TRBV9 and TRBJ1-1; D is ambiguous. The sequence came from a man between 18 and 29 years old in good health. Some clones in this sample may be carry-over from other donors' samples. CDR3 protein: CASSHSLGVMNTEAFF. Written as DNA, the CDR3 is TGTGCCAGCAGCCACAGCCTCGGTGTCATGAACACTGAAGCTTTCTTT.